These 9 T cell receptor beta chains share one sample of origin, sequenced in a study of shared clonotypes between healthy human individuals. The assay was immunoSEQ multiplex PCR, and TCRdb's table has in-frame clones only and misses some. The profile covers millions of clones, with approximately 95% appearing a single time and about 0.39% taken by the ten largest. Sample: naive CD4+ T cells from PBMCs. Subset noted: CD45RA+ positively selected. These receptors all come from a man aged 18 to 29 in good health. Some clones in this sample may be carry-over from other donors' samples.

The rearrangement uses TRBV11-2 and TRBJ2-7, with 7 bases identical to TRBD1. In germline, CDR1 is SGHAT, CDR2 FQNNGV. The CDR3 is 15 amino acids. Germline trimming cut 1 base from V and 7 bases from J; bases unmatched to any gene: 10. The CDR3 nucleotides are TGTGCCAGCAGCTTAGGGGGACAGCCGGGAAGGGAGCAGTACTTC. Translation: CASSLGGQPGREQYF.

V usage is TRBV27 and J usage is TRBJ2-7; D possibly corresponds to TRBD1 (6 bases). The V gene's germline CDR1 is MNHEY and CDR2 SMNVEV (reference sequence). This CDR3 is 12 amino acids long. Trimming removed 5 bases at V and 7 bases at J, with 12 bases between. For the CDR3, the DNA is TGTGCCAGCAGTACCGAGACAGGTGAGCAGTACTTC. It translates to CASSTETGEQYF.

The V and J genes are TRBV11-2 and TRBJ2-5; D remains ambiguous. Germline CDR1 is SGHAT and CDR2 is FQNNGV. The length of the CDR3 is 14 residues. V was cut by 3 bases and J by 3 bases, with 11 bases left in between. The CDR3 coding sequence is TGTGCCAGCAGCTTTCGACTCTCTGAAGAGACCCAGTACTTC. It yields the protein CASSFRLSEETQYF.

The chain joins TRBV9 to TRBJ2-1, with a tentative D call TRBD2 (5 bases). CDR1 and CDR2 (germline): SGDLS, YYNGEE. This CDR3 region has 14 residues. Trimming shortened V by 1 base and J by 8 bases, and 13 bases separated the two germline ends. CDR3 region: CASSVLPEGYEQFF. CDR3 in DNA: TGTGCCAGCAGCGTACTCCCCGAGGGCTATGAGCAGTTCTTC.

This chain links TRBV25-1 with TRBJ2-7; maybe TRBD1 (6 bases). V lost 4 bases and J lost 2, with 9 bases in between. This CDR3 has 13 amino acids. Germline V gene lookup returns CDR1 MGHDK and CDR2 SYGVNS. Here the CDR3 DNA reads TGTGCCAGCAGTGGACAGGTCCCCTACGAGCAGTACTTC. It is translated as CASSGQVPYEQYF.

V and J are TRBV11-2 and TRBJ2-7; 7 bases fit TRBD1. The ends lost 2 bases at V and 0 bases at J; junction bases unmatched: 4. The CDR3 spans 15 residues. CDR1 is SGHAT, CDR2 FQNNGV, per germline. This CDR3 is CASSLLTGSSYEQYF. The CDR3 DNA is TGTGCCAGCAGCTTATTGACAGGGAGCTCCTACGAGCAGTACTTC.

As regards this clone: Other DNA sequences in this specimen translate into the identical CDR3. The chain uses TRBV5-6 and TRBJ1-2; D remains unclear. This CDR3 is 13 amino acids long. Germline assignment: CDR1 SGHDT and CDR2 YYEEEE. Trimming took off 0 bases at V and 7 bases at J, with 10 bases between the two ends. This CDR3 is CASSLGGIGGYTF. CDR3 DNA: TGTGCCAGCAGCTTGGGTGGGATAGGTGGCTACACCTTC.

The gene calls are TRBV2 and TRBJ2-5, with a possible D match to TRBD2 (6 bases). The assigned J gene may be wrong: the sequence end matches TRBJ2-7 better. Germline CDR1 is SNHLY and CDR2 is FYNNEI. The CDR3 loop spans 11 amino acids. The CDR3 DNA reads as TGTGCCAGCAGGGAGGGTTACGAGCAGTACTTC. Translation: CASREGYEQYF.

V is TRBV11-2 and J is TRBJ1-2; 9 nucleotides agree with TRBD1. V dropped 2 bases and J dropped 6; count of bases not matched to a gene: 16. Germline lookup yields CDR1 SGHAT and CDR2 FQNNGV. This CDR3 has 18 residues. CDR3 nucleotides: TGTGCCAGCAGCTTAACCTTGGACAGGGGAGGTGTAAAGAATGGCTACACCTTC. This encodes CASSLTLDRGGVKNGYTF.